Listed here are 3 T cell receptor beta chains from one sample, sequenced in a study of T cell changes during pregnancy in multiple sclerosis. The repertoire was sequenced with immunoSEQ multiplex PCR; TCRdb's copy has only in-frame clones and lacks some. The data hold 40,000 to 50,000 clones, with roughly 90% observed a single time. Material: CD8+ T cells from peripheral blood mononuclear cells, obtained in the third trimester of pregnancy. These TCRs come from a female donor with multiple sclerosis, enrolled in a pregnancy study.

The chain uses TRBV4-1 and TRBJ1-5, with a possible D match to TRBD1 (6 bases). V lost 0 bases and J 4 bases, leaving 10 bases between the germline ends. The CDR3 covers 15 residues. Germline V gene lookup returns CDR1 MGHRA and CDR2 YSYEKL. The CDR3 spells CASSQEAGANQPQHF. The CDR3 nucleotides are TGCGCCAGCAGCCAAGAAGCGGGGGCTAATCAGCCCCAGCATTTT.

V is TRBV6-1 and J is TRBJ2-1, with 13 bases that match TRBD2. Germline V gene data show CDR1 as MNHNS and CDR2 as SASEGT. This CDR3 contains 15 residues. V gave up 4 bases and J gave up 9 bases; unmatched junction bases: 6. CDR3: CASSVGLAGEGEQFF. The CDR3 DNA reads TGTGCCAGCAGTGTTGGACTAGCGGGAGAAGGTGAGCAGTTCTTC.

The rearrangement links TRBV9 to TRBJ1-1, with 9 positions matching TRBD1. Trimming took 3 bases from V and 6 from J; bases not matched to a gene: 6. Germline values: CDR1 SGDLS, CDR2 YYNGEE. CDR3 length equals 14 residues. The CDR3 nucleotides are TGTGCCAGCAGCGAGGGGACAGGGAGCGCTGAAGCTTTCTTT. Amino acid sequence: CASSEGTGSAEAFF. The full variable domain, its missing parts supplied by reference TRBV9 and TRBJ1-1, is DSGVTQTPKHLITATGQRVTLRCSPRSGDLSVYWYQQSLDQGLQFLIQYYNGEERAKGNILERFSAQQFPDLHSELNLSSLELGDSALYFCASSEGTGSAEAFFGQGTRLTVV.